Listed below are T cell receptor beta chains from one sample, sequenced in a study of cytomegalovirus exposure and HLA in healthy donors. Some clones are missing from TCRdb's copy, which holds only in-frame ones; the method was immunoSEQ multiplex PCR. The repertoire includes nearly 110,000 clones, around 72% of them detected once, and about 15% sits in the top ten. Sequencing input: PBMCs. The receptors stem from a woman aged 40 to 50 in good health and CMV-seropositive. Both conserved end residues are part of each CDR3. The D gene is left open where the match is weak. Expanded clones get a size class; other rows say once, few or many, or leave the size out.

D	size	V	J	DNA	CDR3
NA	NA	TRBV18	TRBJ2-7	TGTGCCAGCTCACCACCCCCGCGGGGCGAGCAGTACTTC	CASSPPPRGEQYF
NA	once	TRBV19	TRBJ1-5	TGTGCCAGTAGTATCTCTAGCTCCAATCAGCCCCAGCATTTT	CASSISSSNQPQHF
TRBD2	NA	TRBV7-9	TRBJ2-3	TGTGCCAGCAGCCCCTTTTTGGGCGGGGGGATCACAGATACGCAGTATTTT	CASSPFLGGGITDTQYF
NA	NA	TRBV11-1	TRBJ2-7	TGTGCCAGCAGCGTGCGGGTCTCCTACGAGCAGTACTTC	CASSVRVSYEQYF
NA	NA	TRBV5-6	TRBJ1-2	TGTGCCAGCAGCCTCCCCATACCGGTGGACTATGGCTACACCTTC	CASSLPIPVDYGYTF
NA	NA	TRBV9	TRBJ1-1	TGTGCCAGCAGCCCGACGGTTAGGGGGAACACTGAAGCTTTCTTT	CASSPTVRGNTEAFF
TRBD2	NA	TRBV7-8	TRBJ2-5	TGTGCCAGCAGCTTCGGGGGGGAAGGGACCCAGTACTTC	CASSFGGEGTQYF
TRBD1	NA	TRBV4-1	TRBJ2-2	TGCGCCAGCAGCCAAGGGACAGGTGCCGGGGAGCTGTTTTTT	CASSQGTGAGELFF
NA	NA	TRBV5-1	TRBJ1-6	TGCGCCAGCAGCTTGGGTGAGAATTCACCCCTCCACTTT	CASSLGENSPLHF
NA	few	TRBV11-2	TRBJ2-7	TGTGCCAGCAAGCAGGGGCACAGCTCCTACGAGCAGTACTTC	CASKQGHSSYEQYF
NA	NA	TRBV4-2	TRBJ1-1	TGTGCCAGCAGCCACCGGCCAGGGCTGGGGACTGAAGCTTTCTTT	CASSHRPGLGTEAFF
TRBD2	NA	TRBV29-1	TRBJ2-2	TGCAGCGTTGACCCCGCGGGGGCCGGGGAGCTGTTTTTT	CSVDPAGAGELFF
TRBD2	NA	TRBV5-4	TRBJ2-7	TGTGCCAGCAGCTCCCGGAACGGGGGGGCTCTCGAGCAGTACTTC	CASSSRNGGALEQYF
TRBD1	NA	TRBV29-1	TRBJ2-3	TGCAGCGTTGATCTACAGGGGAGCACAGATACGCAGTATTTT	CSVDLQGSTDTQYF
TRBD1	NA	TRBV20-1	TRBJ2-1	TGCAGCGGACAGGTGTACAATGAGCAGTTCTTC	CSGQVYNEQFF
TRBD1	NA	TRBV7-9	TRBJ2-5	TGTGCCAGCAGCTTAGGGACAGGGGGCGAGACCCAGTACTTC	CASSLGTGGETQYF
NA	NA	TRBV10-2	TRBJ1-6	TGCGCCAGCAGTGATCGAGAAAATTCACCCCTCCACTTT	CASSDRENSPLHF
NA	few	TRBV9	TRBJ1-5	TGTGCCAGCAGCCCAGGAGGGGAGTCCAATCAGCCCCAGCATTTT	CASSPGGESNQPQHF
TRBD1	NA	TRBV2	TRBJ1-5	TGTGCCAGAGGGACAGGGCGAGATCAGCCCCAGCATTTT	CARGTGRDQPQHF
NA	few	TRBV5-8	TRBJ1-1	TGTGCCAGCAGCTCCGGATACAGGAACACTGAAGCTTTCTTT	CASSSGYRNTEAFF
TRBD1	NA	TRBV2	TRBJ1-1	TGTGCCAGCAGTGTCACAGGGGGTGCGGTTGAAGCTTTCTTT	CASSVTGGAVEAFF
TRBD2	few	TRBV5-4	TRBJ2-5	TGTGCCAGCAGCCCACCTTTGTCGCGGGGGGCCGGGGAGACCCAGTACTTC	CASSPPLSRGAGETQYF
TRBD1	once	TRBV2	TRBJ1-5	TGTGCCAGCAGTGTTATAGGGGGCCAGCCCCAGCATTTT	CASSVIGGQPQHF
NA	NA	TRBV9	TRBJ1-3	TGTGCCAGCAGCGTAGACTTTGACAACTCTGGAAACACCATATATTTT	CASSVDFDNSGNTIYF
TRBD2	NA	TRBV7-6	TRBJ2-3	TGTGCCAGCAGTTCCGGGGGGGCCACGCAGTATTTT	CASSSGGATQYF
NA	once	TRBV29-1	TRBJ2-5	TGCAGCGTTGTTCCTCCCCCCGGGACCCAGTACTTC	CSVVPPPGTQYF
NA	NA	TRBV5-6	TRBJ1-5	TGTGCCAGCAGCTTGGAGGGGTCGAACCAGCCCCAGCATTTT	CASSLEGSNQPQHF
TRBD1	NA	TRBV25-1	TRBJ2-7	TGTGCCAGCAGTGCTGGGACAGGGAGCTACGAGCAGTACTTC	CASSAGTGSYEQYF
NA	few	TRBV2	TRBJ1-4	TGTGCCAGCAGTGTCCATCAGGGGTTTAATGAAAAACTGTTTTTT	CASSVHQGFNEKLFF
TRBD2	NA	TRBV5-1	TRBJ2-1	TGCGCCAGCAGCTTGCGAAGCGGGGGTCCAAGCTCCTACAATGAGCAGTTCTTC	CASSLRSGGPSSYNEQFF
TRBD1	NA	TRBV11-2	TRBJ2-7	TGTGCCAGCAGCGAAGACAGGGGAGGTGCTATGTCCTACGAGCAGTACTTC	CASSEDRGGAMSYEQYF
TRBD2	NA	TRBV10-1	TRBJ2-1	TGCGCCAGCAGTGAGCAGCGGACTAGCGGGGGGGCGAATGAGCAGTTCTTC	CASSEQRTSGGANEQFF
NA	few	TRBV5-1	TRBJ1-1	TGCGCCAGCAGCTACGTATCGGGGTTGGAGGCTTTCTTT	CASSYVSGLEAFF
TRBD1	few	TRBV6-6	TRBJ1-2	TGTGCCAGCAGTTACTCGCCAGGGGGAAACTATGGCTACACCTTC	CASSYSPGGNYGYTF
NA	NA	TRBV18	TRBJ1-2	TGTGCCAGCTCACCTCAAGGGGATGGCTACACCTTC	CASSPQGDGYTF
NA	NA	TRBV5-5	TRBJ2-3	TGTGCCAGCAGCTTGTCACTAGCTGTGACAGATACGCAGTATTTT	CASSLSLAVTDTQYF
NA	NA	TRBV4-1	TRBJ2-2	TGCGCCAGCAGCCAACTCCGGGGTTCCGGGGAGCTGTTTTTT	CASSQLRGSGELFF
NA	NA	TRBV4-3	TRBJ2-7	TGCGCCAGCAGCCAAGAAATGACGGGGGTCGATTTCGGAGAGCAGTACTTC	CASSQEMTGVDFGEQYF
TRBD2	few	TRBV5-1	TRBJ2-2	TGCGCCAGCAGCTTTGGGGGGGCCGGGGAGCTGTTTTTT	CASSFGGAGELFF
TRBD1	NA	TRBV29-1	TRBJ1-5	TGCAGCGTAAAGGACAGGTGGGACAGCAATCAGCCCCAGCATTTT	CSVKDRWDSNQPQHF
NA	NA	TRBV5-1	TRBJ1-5	TGCGCCAGCAGCTTAACAGTGTTGGGCAATCAGCCCCAGCATTTT	CASSLTVLGNQPQHF
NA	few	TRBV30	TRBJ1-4	TGTGCCTGGAGTGTGGCAGATCTTGAAAAACTGTTTTTT	CAWSVADLEKLFF
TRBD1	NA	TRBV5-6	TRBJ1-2	TGTGCCAGCAGCAGCCGTGGACAGGGCTATGGCTACACCTTC	CASSSRGQGYGYTF
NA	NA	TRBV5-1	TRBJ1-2	TGCGCCAGCAGCTTGTCGGGGGATAGTGGCTACACCTTC	CASSLSGDSGYTF
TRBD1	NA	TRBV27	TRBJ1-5	TGTGTCAGCCGAAGGGGACAGGGGGCTCAGCCCCAGCATTTT	CVSRRGQGAQPQHF
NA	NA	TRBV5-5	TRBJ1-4	TGTGCCAGCAGCTTGGCGGGGTCTGAAAAACTGTTTTTT	CASSLAGSEKLFF
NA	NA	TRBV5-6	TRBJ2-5	TGTGCCAGCAGTTCGACACTCCAAGAGACCCAGTACTTC	CASSSTLQETQYF
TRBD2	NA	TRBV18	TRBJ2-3	TGTGCCAGCTCACCACGGGCGGGGGGACGCACAGATACGCAGTATTTT	CASSPRAGGRTDTQYF
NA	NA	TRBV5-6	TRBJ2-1	TGTGCCAGCAGCTTGGGGACTTTCTACCGCGGGCAGTTCTTC	CASSLGTFYRGQFF
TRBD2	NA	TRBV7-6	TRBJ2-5	TGTGCCAGCAGCTCTCCCGGGGGGGCGGTAGGAGAGACCCAGTACTTC	CASSSPGGAVGETQYF
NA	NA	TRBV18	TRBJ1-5	TGTGCCAGCTCAAAACGGCGCTACGGATCAGAGGGCAATCAGCCCCAGCATTTT	CASSKRRYGSEGNQPQHF
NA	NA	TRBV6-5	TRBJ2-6	TGTGCCAGCAGTTACCGGAGATCGGGGGCCAACGTCCTGACTTTC	CASSYRRSGANVLTF
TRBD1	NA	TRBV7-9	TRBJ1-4	TGTGCCAGCAGCTTCCCATCGACAGGGGCCGAAAAACTGTTTTTT	CASSFPSTGAEKLFF
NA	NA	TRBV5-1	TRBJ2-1	TGCGCCAGCAACATGGGGGGAGGGGGCAATGAGCAGTTCTTC	CASNMGGGGNEQFF
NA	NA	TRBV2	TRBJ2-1	TGTGCCAGCAGCGCGGCCTCCTACAATGAGCAGTTCTTC	CASSAASYNEQFF
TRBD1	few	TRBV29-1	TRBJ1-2	TGCAGCGTGAACCCGACAGGGAGGATCTATGGCTACGCCTTC	CSVNPTGRIYGYAF
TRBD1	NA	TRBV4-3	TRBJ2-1	TGCGCCAGCAGCCGGTTGGGACAGAACTCCTACAATGAGCAGTTCTTC	CASSRLGQNSYNEQFF
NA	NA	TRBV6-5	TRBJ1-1	TGTGCCAGCAGTCCCAGGGAAAGAACTGAAGCTTTCTTT	CASSPRERTEAFF
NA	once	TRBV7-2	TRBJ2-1	TGTGCCAGCAGCTTAGCCCTAGTAAATGAGCAGTTCTTC	CASSLALVNEQFF
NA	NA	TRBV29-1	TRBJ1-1	TGCAGCGCCACCTTGCAGGGGAACACTGAAGCTTTCTTT	CSATLQGNTEAFF